A single sample is the source of the 27 T cell receptor beta chains below, sequenced in a study of blood T cell repertoires in COVID-19. The repertoire was sequenced with immunoSEQ multiplex PCR; TCRdb's copy has only in-frame clones and lacks some. The sample lists fewer than 100,000 clones, roughly nine tenths seen once, with approximately 5% in the top ten. Sequenced material: peripheral blood. Receptors were obtained from a man aged 70 or older with acute or convalescent COVID-19.

This clone was detected a few times. The J gene is TRBJ2-1, the V gene TRBV7-3; 12 nucleotides line up with TRBD2. The CDR3 length is 15 residues. Trimming took 5 bases from V and 7 from J; bases not matched to a gene: 6. Looked up from germline, CDR1 is SGHTA and CDR2 is FQGTGA. CDR3: CASSPRLAGGNEQFF. CDR3 nucleotides: TGTGCCAGCAGCCCGAGGCTAGCGGGGGGGAATGAGCAGTTCTTC.

The chain recombines TRBV19 with TRBJ1-2, with D maybe TRBD1 (5 bases). Germline assignment: CDR1 LNHDA and CDR2 SQIVND (reference sequence). The CDR3 is 16 amino acids. Deletions cut 3 bases from V and 4 bases from J, with 18 bases between. As DNA, the CDR3 is TGTGCCAGTAGTATGATACAGGCCGTCGGGGGCTATGGCTACACCTTC. It encodes CASSMIQAVGGYGYTF.

The CDR3 here is CASSVLKGQGADTQYF. The CDR3 DNA follows: TGTGCCAGCAGTGTTTTGAAGGGACAGGGCGCTGATACGCAGTATTTT. The rearrangement uses TRBV6-1 and TRBJ2-3; TRBD1 matches 9 bases. The CDR3 loop spans 16 amino acids. Per germline, CDR1 MNHNS and CDR2 SASEGT. V shed 4 bases and J 6 bases; nucleotides not matched to a gene: 11.

This chain connects TRBV2 to TRBJ1-2; D is perhaps TRBD1 (6 bases). Germline V lookup: CDR1 SNHLY, CDR2 FYNNEI. Trimming pared 5 bases from V and 2 bases from J, leaving 9 bases between. The CDR3 consists of 13 residues. CDR3 sequence: CASSRQANYGYTF. For the CDR3, the DNA is TGTGCCAGCAGTAGACAGGCGAACTATGGCTACACCTTC.

This chain connects TRBV5-1 to TRBJ2-1, with 9 positions matching TRBD2. The J segment lost 5 bases and the V segment lost 0 bases, leaving 3 bases of the junction unmatched. The germline CDR1 and CDR2 sequences are SGHRS and YFSETQ. This CDR3 contains 15 residues. CDR3 DNA: TGCGCCAGCAGCTTGGTTCTAGCGGGGAACAATGAGCAGTTCTTC. It yields the protein CASSLVLAGNNEQFF.

The V call is TRBV2, the J call TRBJ2-7; the match to TRBD1 covers 8 bases. Germline values: CDR1 SNHLY, CDR2 FYNNEI. The CDR3 is 15 residues long. J was trimmed by 1 base and V by 10 bases; bases with no gene match: 12. In DNA form, the CDR3 reads TGTGCCATAAGAAGGTTGACAGGGGCATCCTACGAGCAGTACTTC. Translation: CAIRRLTGASYEQYF.

This chain uses TRBV30 with TRBJ1-1; D call uncertain. Trimming pared 0 bases from V and 0 bases from J, leaving 8 bases between. CDR3 length: 14 amino acids. Germline V gene data show CDR1 as GTSNPN and CDR2 as SVGIG (reference sequence). The CDR3: CAWSVPGLNTEAFF. Here the CDR3 DNA reads TGTGCCTGGAGTGTACCTGGGCTGAACACTGAAGCTTTCTTT.

The rearrangement joins TRBV28 to TRBJ1-2; weak D call: TRBD1 (5 bases). The CDR3 contains 11 residues. Trimming cost V 4 bases and J 8 bases, with 8 bases left between them. Germline V CDR1 and CDR2: MDHEN, SYDVKM. CDR3 nucleotides: TGTGCCAGCAGTTGGGGGGGAGGCTACACCTTC. It is translated as CASSWGGGYTF.

In DNA, the CDR3 is TGCGCCAGCAGCCAGTTAGGGGGTGATGGCGCTGAAGCTTTCTTT. It encodes CASSQLGGDGAEAFF. The rearrangement joins TRBV5-1 to TRBJ1-1, with TRBD1 as a possible D gene (6 bases). V lost 4 bases and J 6 bases, leaving 19 bases between the germline ends. The CDR3 is 15 amino acids. CDR1 is SGHRS and CDR2 is YFSETQ in the germline V gene.

The chain employs TRBV24-1 and TRBJ2-1; the match to TRBD2 covers 10 bases. The trim removed 5 bases at V and 9 bases at J, leaving 6 bases unmatched. The CDR3 is 14 amino acids. Germline V gene lookup returns CDR1 KGHDR and CDR2 SFDVKD. CDR3 sequence reads: CATSASGGVSEQFF. The DNA for the CDR3 is TGTGCCACCAGTGCTAGCGGGGGAGTAAGTGAGCAGTTCTTC.

V is TRBV28 and J is TRBJ1-2; 10 bases align to TRBD1. The germline V gene encodes CDR1 MDHEN and CDR2 SYDVKM. The CDR3 is 14 amino acids. The ends lost 4 bases at V and 3 bases at J; junction bases unmatched: 2. The CDR3 nucleotides read TGTGCCAGCAGTTCCGGGACAGGGGACTATGGCTACACCTTC. Protein product: CASSSGTGDYGYTF.

This clone was seen a few times. V and J are TRBV28 and TRBJ1-1; TRBD1 might be the D (6 bases). Germline CDR1 is MDHEN and CDR2 is SYDVKM. CDR3 length equals 14 residues. The V end lost 5 bases, the J end lost 8 bases, and 18 bases lay between the germline ends. The CDR3: CASSIPGQLAEAFF. The CDR3 DNA reads TGTGCCAGCAGTATTCCGGGACAACTGGCAGAAGCTTTCTTT. Full variable domain (missing parts from reference TRBV28 and TRBJ1-1): DVKVTQSSRYLVKRTGEKVFLECVQDMDHENMFWYRQDPGLGLRLIYFSYDVKMKEKGDIPEGYSVSREKKERFSLILESASTNQTSMYLCASSIPGQLAEAFFGQGTRLTVV.

The chain combines TRBV15 with TRBJ1-6; D perhaps matches TRBD1 (5 bases). The length of the CDR3 is 16 residues. The V end lost 0 bases, the J end lost 10 bases, and 16 bases lay between the germline ends. CDR1 and CDR2 from the germline V gene are LNHNV and YYDKDF (reference sequence). The CDR3 nucleotides read TGTGCCACCAGCAGAGATTACGGGGGGGTAAGATCACCCCTCCACTTT. Its translation: CATSRDYGGVRSPLHF.

This clone was detected once. The chain carries TRBV28 and TRBJ1-3; D possibly corresponds to TRBD1 (5 bases). Between the trimmed V and J ends, which lost 6 bases and 0 bases, there was a span of 15 bases. The germline V gene encodes CDR1 MDHEN and CDR2 SYDVKM. The CDR3 runs 16 residues. In nucleotides, the CDR3 is TGTGCCAGCAGGTGGGGGGGACTCATCTCTGGAAACACCATATATTTT. This translates into CASRWGGLISGNTIYF.

This clone appeared a few times. For the CDR3, the DNA is TGCGCCAGCAGTCCCGCCGGGGGGAATGAGCAGTTCTTC. As protein: CASSPAGGNEQFF. The chain combines TRBV5-1 with TRBJ2-1; the match to TRBD2 covers 7 bases. Germline V CDR1 and CDR2: SGHRS, YFSETQ. This CDR3 spans 13 amino acids. The junction had 6 bases not matched to a gene; V was cut back by 5 bases and J by 7 bases.

This clone appeared a single time. The genes are TRBV5-1 and TRBJ2-3, with TRBD2 matching 9 bases. The CDR3 runs 16 residues. CDR1 is SGHRS, CDR2 YFSETQ, per germline. V shed 3 bases, J shed 1 base, and the junction held 6 bases outside the gene matches. The CDR3 DNA sequence: TGCGCCAGCAGCTCCTCCCCTAGCGGGGGCACAGATACGCAGTATTTT. It encodes CASSSSPSGGTDTQYF.

The chain carries TRBV4-1 and TRBJ2-3; TRBD1 matches at 11 bases. Germline V gene lookup returns CDR1 MGHRA and CDR2 YSYEKL. The junction had 3 bases not matched to a gene; V was cut back by 4 bases and J by 9 bases. The CDR3 runs 13 residues. CDR3 nucleotide sequence: TGCGCCAGCAGCCGGGACAGGGGGTACACGCAGTATTTT. Its translation: CASSRDRGYTQYF.

The chain links TRBV6-2 or TRBV6-3 to TRBJ1-4; no reliable D call. V lost 6 bases and J lost 4, with 15 bases in between. The germline gives CDR1 MNHEY, CDR2 SVGEGT. The CDR3 runs to 15 residues. CDR3 DNA: TGTGCCAGCAGCCCAACGCTGGAGGGTAATGAAAAACTGTTTTTT. Residues: CASSPTLEGNEKLFF.

The chain links TRBV19 to TRBJ2-5, with 9 bases fitting TRBD1. The V and J ends lost 5 bases and 5 bases, in that order; junction bases with no gene match: 18. The CDR3 totals 18 residues. CDR1 LNHDA and CDR2 SQIVND come from the germline V gene (reference sequence). DNA of the CDR3: TGTGCCAGTAGTCTCTACCGAGGACAGGGGCGAACGCTGGAGACCCAGTACTTC. It codes for CASSLYRGQGRTLETQYF.

The CDR3 sequence is CASREDRVGTGELFF. As DNA, the CDR3 is TGTGCCAGTAGGGAGGACAGGGTCGGGACCGGGGAGCTGTTTTTT. The chain couples TRBV19 to TRBJ2-2, with 8 bases identical to TRBD1. The CDR3 sequence is 15 residues long. The germline CDR1 and CDR2 sequences are LNHDA and SQIVND (reference sequence). The V and J ends lost 6 bases and 5 bases, in that order; junction bases with no gene match: 8. The full variable domain, with the rest looked up from reference TRBV19 and TRBJ2-2, is DGGITQSPKYLFRKEGQNVTLSCEQNLNHDAMYWYRQDPGQGLRLIYYSQIVNDFQKGDIAEGYSVSREKKESFPLTVTSAQKNPTAFYLCASREDRVGTGELFFGEGSRLTVL.

The rearrangement uses TRBV5-1 and TRBJ2-3, with a possible D match to TRBD1 (7 bases). Germline V gene data show CDR1 as SGHRS and CDR2 as YFSETQ. CDR3 length: 15 amino acids. Trimming removed 4 bases from V and 1 base from J, with 13 bases in between. The CDR3 DNA is TGCGCCAGCAGCGGGCGGGACAGACGCACAGATACGCAGTATTTT. This codes for CASSGRDRRTDTQYF.

V is TRBV10-3 and J is TRBJ1-1, with 10 bases that match TRBD1. The CDR3 loop spans 17 amino acids. V lost 4 bases and J lost 1; bases outside the gene matches: 9. CDR1 is ENHRY, CDR2 SYGVKD, per germline. The CDR3 loop reads CAISAQTGGNRNTEAFF. Here the CDR3 DNA reads TGTGCCATCAGTGCTCAGACAGGGGGCAATCGGAACACTGAAGCTTTCTTT.

This clone came up once. The chain recombines TRBV15 with TRBJ1-4; TRBD1 agrees at 8 bases. With 0 bases clipped from V and 2 bases from J, the junction kept 2 bases outside the gene matches. The CDR3 is 16 amino acids. From germline, CDR1 is LNHNV and CDR2 YYDKDF (reference sequence). Here the CDR3 reads CATSRDRQGTNEKLFF. CDR3 DNA: TGTGCCACCAGCAGAGATAGACAGGGGACTAATGAAAAACTGTTTTTT.

V usage is TRBV3-1 (or the pseudogene TRBV3-2) and J usage is TRBJ1-6; 8 bases agree with TRBD1. Germline V gene data show CDR1 as LGHDT and CDR2 as YNNKEL (reference sequence). The length of the CDR3 is 16 residues. Trimming took 5 bases from V and 3 from J; bases not matched to a gene: 6. The CDR3 loop reads CASSKGQDYYNSPLHF. The CDR3 nucleotides read TGTGCCAGCAGCAAGGGACAGGACTACTATAATTCACCCCTCCACTTT.

CDR3 in amino acids: CASSIGSRGNSPLHF. CDR3 sequence (DNA): TGTGCCAGTAGTATTGGGAGCAGGGGGAATTCACCCCTCCACTTT. This chain uses TRBV19 with TRBJ1-6, with 7 positions matching TRBD1. The trim removed 3 bases at V and 7 bases at J, leaving 6 bases unmatched. CDR1 and CDR2 (germline): LNHDA, SQIVND (reference sequence). The CDR3 length is 15 residues.

This clone was seen a handful of times. V is TRBV3-1 (or the pseudogene TRBV3-2) and J is TRBJ2-5, with TRBD1 matching 8 bases. The CDR3 covers 15 residues. The J segment lost 6 bases and the V segment lost 1 base, leaving 7 bases of the junction unmatched. From germline, CDR1 is LGHDT and CDR2 YNNKEL (reference sequence). This chain's CDR3 is CASSQANRGVKTQYF. CDR3 in DNA: TGTGCCAGCAGCCAAGCTAACAGGGGGGTGAAGACCCAGTACTTC.

This chain links TRBV18 with TRBJ2-1, with D tentatively TRBD1 (6 bases). The CDR3 has 15 residues. CDR1 is KGHSH and CDR2 is LQKENI in the germline V gene. V lost 5 bases to trimming and J lost 3 bases, with 14 bases between them. The CDR3: CASSLDRTRYNEQFF. Written as DNA, the CDR3 is TGTGCCAGCTCATTGGACAGAACTCGCTACAATGAGCAGTTCTTC.